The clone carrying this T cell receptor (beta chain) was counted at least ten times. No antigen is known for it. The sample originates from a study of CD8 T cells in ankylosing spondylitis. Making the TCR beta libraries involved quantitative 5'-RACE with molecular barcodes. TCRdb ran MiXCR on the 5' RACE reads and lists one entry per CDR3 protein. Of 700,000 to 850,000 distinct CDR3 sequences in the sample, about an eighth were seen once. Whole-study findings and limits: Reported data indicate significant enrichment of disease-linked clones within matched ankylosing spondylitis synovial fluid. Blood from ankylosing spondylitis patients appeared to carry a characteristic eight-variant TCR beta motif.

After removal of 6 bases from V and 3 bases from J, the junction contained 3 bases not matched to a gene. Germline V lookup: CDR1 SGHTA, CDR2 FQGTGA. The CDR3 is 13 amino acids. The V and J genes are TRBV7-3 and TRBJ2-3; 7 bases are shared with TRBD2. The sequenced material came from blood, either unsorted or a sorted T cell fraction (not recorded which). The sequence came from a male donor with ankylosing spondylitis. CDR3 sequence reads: CASSRGGTDTQYF. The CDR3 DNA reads TGTGCCAGCAGTCGCGGGGGAACAGATACGCAGTATTTT. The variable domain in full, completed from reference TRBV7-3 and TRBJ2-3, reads GAGVSQTPSNKVTEKGKYVELRCDPISGHTALYWYRQSLGQGPEFLIYFQGTGAADDSGLPNDRFFAVRPEGSVSTLKIQRTERGDSAVYLCASSRGGTDTQYFGPGTRLTVL.